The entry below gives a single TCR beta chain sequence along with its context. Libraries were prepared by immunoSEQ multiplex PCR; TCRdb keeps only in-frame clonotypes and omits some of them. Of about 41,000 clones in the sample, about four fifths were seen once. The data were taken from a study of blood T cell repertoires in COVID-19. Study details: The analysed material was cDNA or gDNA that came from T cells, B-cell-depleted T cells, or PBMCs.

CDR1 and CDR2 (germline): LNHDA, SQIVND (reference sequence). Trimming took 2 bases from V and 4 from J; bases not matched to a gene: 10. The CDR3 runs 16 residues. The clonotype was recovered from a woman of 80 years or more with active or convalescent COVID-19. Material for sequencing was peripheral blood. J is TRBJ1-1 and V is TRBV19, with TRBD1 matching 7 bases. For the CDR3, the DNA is TGTGCCAGTAGTATACAGGGGGGTTTAGAGGCCACTGAAGCTTTCTTT. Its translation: CASSIQGGLEATEAFF.